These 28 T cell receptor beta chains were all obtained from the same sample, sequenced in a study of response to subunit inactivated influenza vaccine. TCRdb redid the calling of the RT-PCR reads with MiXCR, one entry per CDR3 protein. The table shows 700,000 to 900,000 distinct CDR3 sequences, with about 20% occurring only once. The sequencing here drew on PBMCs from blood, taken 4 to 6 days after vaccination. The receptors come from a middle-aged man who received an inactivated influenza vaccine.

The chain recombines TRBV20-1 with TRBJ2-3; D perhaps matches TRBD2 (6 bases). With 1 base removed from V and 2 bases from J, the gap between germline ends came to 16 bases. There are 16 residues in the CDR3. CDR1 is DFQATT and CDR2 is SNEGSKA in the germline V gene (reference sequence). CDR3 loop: CSARVGVGGYTDTQYF. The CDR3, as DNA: TGCAGTGCTAGAGTCGGGGTTGGAGGGTACACAGATACGCAGTATTTT.

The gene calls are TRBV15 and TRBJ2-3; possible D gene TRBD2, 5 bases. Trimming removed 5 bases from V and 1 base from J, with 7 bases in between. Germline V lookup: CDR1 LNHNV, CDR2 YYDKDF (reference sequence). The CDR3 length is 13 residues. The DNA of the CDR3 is TGTGCCACCAGCTTTAGCGGCACAGATACGCAGTATTTT. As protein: CATSFSGTDTQYF.

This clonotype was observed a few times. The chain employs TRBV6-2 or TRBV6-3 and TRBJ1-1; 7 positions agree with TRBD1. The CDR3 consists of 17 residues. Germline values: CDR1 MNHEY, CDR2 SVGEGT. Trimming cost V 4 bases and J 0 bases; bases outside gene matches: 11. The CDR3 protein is CASSSDWTGPMNTEAFF. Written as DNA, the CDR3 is TGTGCCAGCAGTTCCGATTGGACAGGACCCATGAACACTGAAGCTTTCTTT.

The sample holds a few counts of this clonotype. CDR3 protein: CASSPSTGKTDGEQFF. The DNA for the CDR3 is TGCGCCAGCAGCCCTTCGACAGGAAAAACTGATGGTGAGCAGTTCTTC. The chain links TRBV4-1 to TRBJ2-1; the D gene is possibly TRBD1 (6 bases). V was shortened by 4 bases and J by 9 bases, with 22 bases between the two germline ends. This CDR3 has 16 residues. Germline V CDR1 and CDR2: MGHRA, YSYEKL.

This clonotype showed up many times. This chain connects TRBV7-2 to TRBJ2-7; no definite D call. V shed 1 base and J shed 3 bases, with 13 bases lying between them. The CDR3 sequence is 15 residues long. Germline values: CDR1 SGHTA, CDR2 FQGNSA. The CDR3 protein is CASSLVAANSYEQYF. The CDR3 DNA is TGTGCCAGCAGCTTAGTAGCTGCGAATAGCTACGAGCAGTACTTC. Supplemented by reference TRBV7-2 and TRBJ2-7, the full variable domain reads GAGVSQSPSNKVTEKGKDVELRCDPISGHTALYWYRQSLGQGLEFLIYFQGNSAPDKSGLPSDRFSAERTGGSVSTLTIQRTQQEDSAVYLCASSLVAANSYEQYFGPGTRLTVT.

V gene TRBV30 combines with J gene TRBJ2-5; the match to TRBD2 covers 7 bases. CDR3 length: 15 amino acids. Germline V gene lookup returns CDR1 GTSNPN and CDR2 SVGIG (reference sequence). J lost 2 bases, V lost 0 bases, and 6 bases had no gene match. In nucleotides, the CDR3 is TGTGCCTGGAGTGTAGTAGCTAGCGGACAAGAGACCCAGTACTTC. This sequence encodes CAWSVVASGQETQYF.

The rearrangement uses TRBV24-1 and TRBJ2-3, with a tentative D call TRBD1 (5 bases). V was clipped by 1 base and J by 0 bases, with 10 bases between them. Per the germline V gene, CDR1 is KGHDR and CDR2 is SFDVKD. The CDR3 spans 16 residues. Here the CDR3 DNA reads TGTGCCACCAGTGATTTTGGAGCAGGGAGCACAGATACGCAGTATTTT. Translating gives CATSDFGAGSTDTQYF.

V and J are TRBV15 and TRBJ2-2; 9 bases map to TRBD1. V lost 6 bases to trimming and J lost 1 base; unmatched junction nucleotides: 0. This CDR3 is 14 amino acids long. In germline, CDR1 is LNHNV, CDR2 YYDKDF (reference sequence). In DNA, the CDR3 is TGTGCCACCAGGGGACAGGGGAACACCGGGGAGCTGTTTTTT. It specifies CATRGQGNTGELFF. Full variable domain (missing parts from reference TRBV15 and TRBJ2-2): DAMVIQNPRYQVTQFGKPVTLSCSQTLNHNVMYWYQQKSSQAPKLLFHYYDKDFNNEADTPDNFQSRRPNTSFCFLDIRSPGLGDTAMYLCATRGQGNTGELFFGEGSRLTVL.

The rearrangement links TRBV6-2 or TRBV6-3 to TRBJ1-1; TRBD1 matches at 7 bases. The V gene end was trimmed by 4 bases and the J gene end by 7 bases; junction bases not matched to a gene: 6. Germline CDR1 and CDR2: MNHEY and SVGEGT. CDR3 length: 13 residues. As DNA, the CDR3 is TGTGCCAGCAGTTGGGAGACAGGGAATGAAGCTTTCTTT. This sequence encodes CASSWETGNEAFF.

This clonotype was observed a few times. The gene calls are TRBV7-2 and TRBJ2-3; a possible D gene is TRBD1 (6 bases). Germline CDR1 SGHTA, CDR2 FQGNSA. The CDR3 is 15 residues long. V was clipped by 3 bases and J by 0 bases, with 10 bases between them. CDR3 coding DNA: TGTGCCAGCAGCTTTATAGGGGGAAGCACAGATACGCAGTATTTT. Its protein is CASSFIGGSTDTQYF.

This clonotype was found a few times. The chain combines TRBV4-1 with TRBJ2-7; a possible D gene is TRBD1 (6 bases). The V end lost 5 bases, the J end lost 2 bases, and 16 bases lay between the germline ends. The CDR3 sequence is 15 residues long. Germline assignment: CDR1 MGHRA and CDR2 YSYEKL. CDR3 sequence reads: CASSITGQPPYEQYF. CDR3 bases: TGCGCCAGCAGCATAACGGGACAACCCCCCTACGAGCAGTACTTC.

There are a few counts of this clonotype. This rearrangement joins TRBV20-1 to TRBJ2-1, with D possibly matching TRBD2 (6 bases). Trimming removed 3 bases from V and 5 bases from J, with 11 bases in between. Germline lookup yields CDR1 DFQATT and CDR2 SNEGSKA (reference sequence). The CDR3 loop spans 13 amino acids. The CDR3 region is CSASGSPHNEQFF. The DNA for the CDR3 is TGCAGTGCTAGCGGGAGTCCCCACAATGAGCAGTTCTTC.

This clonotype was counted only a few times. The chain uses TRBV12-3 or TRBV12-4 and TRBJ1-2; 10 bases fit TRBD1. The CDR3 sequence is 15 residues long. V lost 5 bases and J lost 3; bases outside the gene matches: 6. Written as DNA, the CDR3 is TGTGCCAGCAGTGTGTGGACAGGGGGGTACTATGGCTACACCTTC. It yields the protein CASSVWTGGYYGYTF.

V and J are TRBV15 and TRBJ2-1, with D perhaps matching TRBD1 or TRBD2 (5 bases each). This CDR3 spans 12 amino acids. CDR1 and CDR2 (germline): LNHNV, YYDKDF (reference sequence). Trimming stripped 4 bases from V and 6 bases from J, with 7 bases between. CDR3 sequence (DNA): TGTGCCACCAGCAAGGGGAGCAATGAGCAGTTCTTC. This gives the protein CATSKGSNEQFF.

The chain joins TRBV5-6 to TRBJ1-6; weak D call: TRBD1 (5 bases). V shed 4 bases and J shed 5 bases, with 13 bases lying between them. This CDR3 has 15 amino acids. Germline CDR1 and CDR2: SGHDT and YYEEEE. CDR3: CASSVYRRDNSPLHF. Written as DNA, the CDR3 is TGTGCCAGCAGCGTCTACAGGAGGGATAATTCACCCCTCCACTTT.

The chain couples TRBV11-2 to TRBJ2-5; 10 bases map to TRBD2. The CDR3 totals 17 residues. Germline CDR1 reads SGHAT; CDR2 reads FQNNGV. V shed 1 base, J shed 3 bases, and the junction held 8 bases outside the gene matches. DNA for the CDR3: TGTGCCAGCAGCTTAGTGTTAATGCTAGCGGGGGAAGAGACCCAGTACTTC. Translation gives CASSLVLMLAGEETQYF.

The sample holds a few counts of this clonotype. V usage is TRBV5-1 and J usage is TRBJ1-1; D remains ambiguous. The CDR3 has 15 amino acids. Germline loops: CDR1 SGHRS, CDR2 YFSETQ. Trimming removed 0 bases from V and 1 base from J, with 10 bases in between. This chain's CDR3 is CASSLDLERNTEAFF. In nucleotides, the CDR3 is TGCGCCAGCAGCTTGGATCTGGAGAGGAACACTGAAGCTTTCTTT. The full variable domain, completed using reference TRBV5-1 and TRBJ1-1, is KAGVTQTPRYLIKTRGQQVTLSCSPISGHRSVSWYQQTPGQGLQFLFEYFSETQRNKGNFPGRFSGRQFSNSRSEMNVSTLELGDSALYLCASSLDLERNTEAFFGQGTRLTVV.

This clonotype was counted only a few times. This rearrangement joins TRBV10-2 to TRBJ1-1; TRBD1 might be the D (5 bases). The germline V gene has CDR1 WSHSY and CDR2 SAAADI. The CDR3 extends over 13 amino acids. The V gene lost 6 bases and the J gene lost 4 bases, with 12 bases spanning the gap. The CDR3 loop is CASRVDRGTEAFF. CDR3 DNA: TGCGCCAGCAGGGTAGACAGAGGCACTGAAGCTTTCTTT.

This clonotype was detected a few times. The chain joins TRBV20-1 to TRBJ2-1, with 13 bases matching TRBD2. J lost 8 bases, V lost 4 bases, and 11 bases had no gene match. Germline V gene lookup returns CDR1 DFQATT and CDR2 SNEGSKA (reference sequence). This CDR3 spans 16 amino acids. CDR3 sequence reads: CSATSSGLAGEDEQFF. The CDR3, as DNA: TGCAGTGCTACCTCATCCGGACTAGCGGGGGAAGATGAGCAGTTCTTC.

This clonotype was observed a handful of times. The CDR3 here is CSALMGGGPSYEQYF. The CDR3 DNA reads TGCAGTGCCCTAATGGGGGGAGGGCCCAGTTACGAGCAGTACTTC. The chain uses TRBV20-1 and TRBJ2-7, with TRBD2 identical over 7 bases. The CDR3 is 15 residues long. The V and J ends lost 6 bases and 4 bases, in that order; junction bases with no gene match: 15. Germline V gene sequence: CDR1 DFQATT, CDR2 SNEGSKA (reference sequence).

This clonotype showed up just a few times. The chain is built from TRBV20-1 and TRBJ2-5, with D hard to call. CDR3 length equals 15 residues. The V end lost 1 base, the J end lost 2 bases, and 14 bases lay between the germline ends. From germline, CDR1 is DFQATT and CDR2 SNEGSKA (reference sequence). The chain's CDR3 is CSARVSGSWQETQYF. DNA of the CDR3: TGCAGTGCTAGAGTATCCGGATCGTGGCAAGAGACCCAGTACTTC.

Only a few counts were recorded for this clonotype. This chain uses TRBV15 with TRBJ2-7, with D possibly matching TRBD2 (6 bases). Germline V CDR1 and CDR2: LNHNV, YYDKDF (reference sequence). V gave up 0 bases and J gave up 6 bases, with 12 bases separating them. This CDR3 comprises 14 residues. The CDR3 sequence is CATSREGRISEQYF. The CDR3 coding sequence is TGTGCCACCAGCAGAGAGGGGAGGATCAGCGAGCAGTACTTC. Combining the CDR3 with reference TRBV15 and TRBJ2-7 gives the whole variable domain DAMVIQNPRYQVTQFGKPVTLSCSQTLNHNVMYWYQQKSSQAPKLLFHYYDKDFNNEADTPDNFQSRRPNTSFCFLDIRSPGLGDTAMYLCATSREGRISEQYFGPGTRLTVT.

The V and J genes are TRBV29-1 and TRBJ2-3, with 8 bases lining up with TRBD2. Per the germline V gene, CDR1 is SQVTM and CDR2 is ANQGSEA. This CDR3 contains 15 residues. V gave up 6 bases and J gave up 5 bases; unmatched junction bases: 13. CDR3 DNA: TGCAGCGTCCCAAGGAGCGGGAGTTCCCAAGATACGCAGTATTTT. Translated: CSVPRSGSSQDTQYF.

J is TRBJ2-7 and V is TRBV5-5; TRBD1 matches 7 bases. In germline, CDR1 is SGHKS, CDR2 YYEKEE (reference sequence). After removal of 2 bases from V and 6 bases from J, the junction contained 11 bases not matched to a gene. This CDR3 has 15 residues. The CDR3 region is CASSFSGTEGSEQYF. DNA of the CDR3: TGTGCCAGCAGCTTTTCCGGGACAGAGGGTTCCGAGCAGTACTTC.

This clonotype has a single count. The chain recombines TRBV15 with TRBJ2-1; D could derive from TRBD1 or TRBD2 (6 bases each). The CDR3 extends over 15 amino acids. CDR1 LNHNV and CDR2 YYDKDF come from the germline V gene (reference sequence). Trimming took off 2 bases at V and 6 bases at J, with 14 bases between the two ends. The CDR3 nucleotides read TGTGCCACCAGCAGATGGGGGGCCTTACTCAATGAGCAGTTCTTC. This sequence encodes CATSRWGALLNEQFF. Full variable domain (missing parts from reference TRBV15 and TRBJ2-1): DAMVIQNPRYQVTQFGKPVTLSCSQTLNHNVMYWYQQKSSQAPKLLFHYYDKDFNNEADTPDNFQSRRPNTSFCFLDIRSPGLGDTAMYLCATSRWGALLNEQFFGPGTRLTVL.

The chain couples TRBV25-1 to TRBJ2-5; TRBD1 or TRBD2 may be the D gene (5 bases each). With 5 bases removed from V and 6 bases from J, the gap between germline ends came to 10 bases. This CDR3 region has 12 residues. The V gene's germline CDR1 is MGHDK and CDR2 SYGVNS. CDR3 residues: CASSPEGQTQYF. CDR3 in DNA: TGTGCCAGCAGTCCAGAGGGGCAGACCCAGTACTTC.

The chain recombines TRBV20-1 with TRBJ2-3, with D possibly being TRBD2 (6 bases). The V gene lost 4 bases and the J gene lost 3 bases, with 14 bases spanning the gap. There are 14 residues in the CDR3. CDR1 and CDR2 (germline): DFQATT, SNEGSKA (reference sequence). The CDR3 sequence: CSATTVGRTDTQYF. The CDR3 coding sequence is TGCAGTGCTACGACTGTGGGGAGGACAGATACGCAGTATTTT.

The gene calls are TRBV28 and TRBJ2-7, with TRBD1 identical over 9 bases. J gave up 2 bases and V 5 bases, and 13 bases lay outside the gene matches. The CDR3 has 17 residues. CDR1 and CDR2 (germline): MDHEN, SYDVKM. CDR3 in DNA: TGTGCCAGCAGTCCAACCGGGACAGGGTATACAGCCTACGAGCAGTACTTC. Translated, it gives CASSPTGTGYTAYEQYF.